This TCR beta chain was recorded in a study of regulatory T cells in long-lasting Graves disease. The wider study: Recently diagnosed Graves' patients had received antithyroid drugs for under 3 months.

Notes on the study in general: Shared public clonotypes totalled about 2,800 in persistent patients, compared with about 990 in new patients. TRBV28 was favored in persistent disease, as were TRBJ1-2 and TRBJ2-5.

Indicated time point: newly diagnosed GD, antithyroid drugs for less than 3 months. With RNA extracted from PBMCs as input, the TCR library was made. The CDR3 has 16 residues. The germline gives CDR1 MNHEY, CDR2 SMNVEV (reference sequence). With 7 bases clipped from V and 6 bases from J, the junction kept 10 bases outside the gene matches. CDR3-region Arm-PCR and iRepertoire HTBI primers produced the TCR beta libraries. TCRdb reanalysed the multiplex PCR reads using MiXCR and keeps one entry per CDR3 protein. The sample includes 200,000 to 300,000 distinct CDR3 sequences, over 20% of them seen just once. This clonotype occurred many times. Its antigen is not identified.

The TCR originated in a female donor with Graves disease. The sequencing used peripheral blood mononuclear cells (PBMCs), collected at new diagnosis, from a patient treated with antithyroid drugs. The genes are TRBV27 and TRBJ1-5, with 12 bases matching TRBD1. The CDR3, as DNA: TGTGCCAGCACCTCAACGGGACAGGGGGCCGGTCAGCCCCAGCATTTT. Translating it yields CASTSTGQGAGQPQHF.